Listed below are T cell receptor beta chains from one sample, sequenced in a study of liver allograft versus peripheral blood T cells. TCRdb re-derived calls from the reads in MiXCR, one entry per CDR3 protein. Among around 6,100 distinct CDR3 sequences listed, 17% were seen once. The receptors originated from a human patient who had a liver transplant. The graft donor may account for some of the T cells. CDR3s leave out the opening cysteine and the closing phenylalanine or tryptophan.

J | V | CDR3
TRBJ2-4 | TRBV19 | ASSIRGTTTNIQY
TRBJ1-5 | TRBV27 | ASSFAGEGQPQH
TRBJ2-6 | TRBV5-6 | ASSPGLAGAGANVLT
TRBJ1-5 | TRBV18 | ASSPPGQGPQPQH
TRBJ2-3 | TRBV6-1 | ASSEGTGYTDTQY
TRBJ1-4 | TRBV28 | ASSQSPPGGPNEKLF
TRBJ2-2 | TRBV10-3 | AISGGADTGELF
TRBJ2-5 | TRBV19 | ASSIGRVGTEETQY
TRBJ2-1 | TRBV20-1 | SAIDQPSSNEQF
TRBJ2-1 | TRBV6-6 | ASSYSNGDINEQF
TRBJ1-5 | TRBV28 | ASSLDRAYSNQPQH
TRBJ2-6 | TRBV12-3/TRBV12-4 | ASILQGAGANVLT
TRBJ2-7 | TRBV20-1 | SVGGTYEQY
TRBJ2-2 | TRBV6-5 | ASKYQGWGTGELF
TRBJ2-3 | TRBV6-6 | ASSQGTSGGTDTQY
TRBJ2-2 | TRBV13 | ASTPNVIAQTGELF
TRBJ1-2 | TRBV19 | ASKIAGGSGYT
TRBJ2-2 | TRBV12-3/TRBV12-4 | ASSFQGSTGELF
TRBJ1-2 | TRBV18 | ASSPLGGPDGYT
TRBJ2-3 | TRBV5-6 | ASSRQGPNTQY
TRBJ2-1 | TRBV10-3 | AISEPGLGRGNEQF
TRBJ1-2 | TRBV4-1 | ASSQDGRTGGYT
TRBJ2-1 | TRBV24-1 | ATSERLAWNNEQF
TRBJ2-2 | TRBV6-6 | ASSYSTDTGELF
TRBJ2-4 | TRBV20-1 | SARGTKNIQY
TRBJ1-1 | TRBV6-2/TRBV6-3 | ASSFVATEAF
TRBJ2-7 | TRBV12-3/TRBV12-4 | ASSFLIGSSYEQY
TRBJ1-2 | TRBV12-3/TRBV12-4 | ASSWGLGGYT
TRBJ1-2 | TRBV14 | ASSQDLTPGLYYGYT
TRBJ2-2 | TRBV12-3/TRBV12-4 | ASSRQETITGELF
TRBJ1-1 | TRBV27 | ASSYNAPFRGGTEAF
TRBJ2-2 | TRBV12-3/TRBV12-4 | ASSSTATANTGELF
TRBJ1-1 | TRBV6-2/TRBV6-3 | ASSYGDRVTEAF
TRBJ1-2 | TRBV28 | ASLLGAGYGYT
TRBJ1-5 | TRBV19 | ASTPGPYNQPQH
TRBJ1-3 | TRBV19 | ASSISPTGHSGNTIY
TRBJ2-3 | TRBV6-5 | ASSYSRVPPTDTQY
TRBJ2-3 | TRBV20-1 | SVGGVVDTQY
TRBJ2-7 | TRBV20-1 | SARGGAFSYEQY
TRBJ2-1 | TRBV18 | ASSRDLRQGYNEQF
TRBJ2-6 | TRBV19 | ASKVGGYSGANVLT
TRBJ1-1 | TRBV18 | ASSPDTGGTEAF
TRBJ2-7 | TRBV3-1 | ASSPLFGLAYEQY
TRBJ2-3 | TRBV27 | ASSDAHGLAGVLTDTQY
TRBJ2-1 | TRBV6-6 | ASSRQGMGNEQF
TRBJ2-7 | TRBV20-1 | SARDGQGAVYEQY
TRBJ1-1 | TRBV27 | ASSRSGDRAVRNTEAF